This TCR beta chain was obtained from a study of CD8 T cells in Susac syndrome. V lost 4 bases, J lost 5 bases, and 13 bases lay in between. CDR1 and CDR2 from the germline V gene are SGDLS and YYNGEE. This CDR3 region has 14 residues. RNA in amounts of roughly 0.5 to 1 ug was reverse transcribed with random hexamers. MiXCR, applied by TCRdb to the immunoSEQ multiplex PCR reads, yields one record per CDR3 protein. The table records hundreds of thousands of distinct CDR3 sequences, over 75% of them present only once. Bulk CD8+ and CD4+ cells came from magnetic negative isolation; CD8+ TEMRA by FACS. The gene calls are TRBV9 and TRBJ2-1, with no clear D. The receptor comes from a human donor with multiple sclerosis. Material: CD8+ T cells from PBMCs. As DNA, the CDR3 is TGTGCCAGCAGCCCTGTGCCGGTGGACAATGAGCAGTTCTTC. Encoded protein: CASSPVPVDNEQFF.